This T cell receptor (beta chain) originates from a study of post-analysis software for immune sequencing data. Background on the study: Several disease courses (relapsing-remitting, secondary progressive and progressive-relapsing) of multiple sclerosis were included. Study-wide findings and caveats: Analysis by F measure revealed that same-batch samples clustered strongly together. Comparison with controls showed significantly lower normalized Chao1 diversity in multiple sclerosis patients. A few TRBV segments appeared more often in patients than in controls, and TRBV5-6, TRBV5-1 and TRBV20-1 were among these.

V lost 6 bases and J 2 bases, leaving 18 bases between the germline ends. Germline V gives CDR1 DFQATT, CDR2 SNEGSKA (reference sequence). The CDR3 is 15 residues long. This clonotype was seen a few times. Its antigen is as yet unknown. Prepared TCR beta cDNA libraries contained unique molecular identifiers. T cells numbering 1 to 10 million yielded cDNA molecules that totaled roughly 500,000. Each CDR3 protein is one row after TCRdb ran MiXCR on the PCR reads. The data contain about half a million distinct CDR3 sequences, around 40% of them singletons. Sample: blood. The chain couples TRBV20-1 to TRBJ2-3; no firm D call. This sequence originates from a girl aged 5 to 17 with multiple sclerosis. The CDR3 DNA follows: TGCAGTGCCCACGCTCGGGTTTGGAACACAGATACGCAGTATTTT. Its translation is CSAHARVWNTDTQYF.